The following is a T cell receptor beta chain sequence with its context. Its cognate antigen is unknown. TCRdb's table, derived via immunoSEQ multiplex PCR, lists solely in-frame clones and lacks some. The data hold under 2.5 million clones, with 85% to 95% observed a single time. The data derive from a study of shared clonotypes between healthy human individuals. Study results and limitations: Blood alone was sampled, and tissue repertoires likely differ.

There are 14 residues in the CDR3. Germline V lookup: CDR1 SGDLS, CDR2 YYNGEE. J gave up 7 bases and V 3 bases, and 9 bases lay outside the gene matches. The clonotype was recovered from a man younger than 35 in good health. Some clones in this sample may be carry-over from other donors' samples. The rearrangement uses TRBV9 and TRBJ2-7; 8 bases are a match to TRBD1. The sequencing input was naive CD4+ T cells from PBMCs. Specified subset: CD45RA+ positively selected. CDR3 amino acids: CASSESTGTGEQYF. CDR3 nucleotide sequence: TGTGCCAGCAGCGAAAGCACCGGGACAGGAGAGCAGTACTTC.